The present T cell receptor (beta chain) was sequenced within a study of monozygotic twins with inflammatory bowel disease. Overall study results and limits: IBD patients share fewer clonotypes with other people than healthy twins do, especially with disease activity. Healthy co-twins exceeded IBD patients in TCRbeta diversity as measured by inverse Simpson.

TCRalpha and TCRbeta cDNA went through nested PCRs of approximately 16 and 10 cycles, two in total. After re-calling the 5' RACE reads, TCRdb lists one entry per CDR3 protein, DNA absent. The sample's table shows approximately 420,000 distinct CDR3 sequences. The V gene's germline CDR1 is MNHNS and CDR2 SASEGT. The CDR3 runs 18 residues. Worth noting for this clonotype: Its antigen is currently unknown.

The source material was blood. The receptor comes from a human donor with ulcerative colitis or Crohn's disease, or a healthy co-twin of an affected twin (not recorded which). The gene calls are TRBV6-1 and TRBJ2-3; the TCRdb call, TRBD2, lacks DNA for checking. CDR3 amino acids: CASSPLSFLAVSTDTQYF.